This TCR beta chain was sequenced during a study of blood T cell repertoires in COVID-19. Participant ages covered roughly 18 to 89 years across some 25 US areas. Cohorts were determined from participant-reported clinical history. Repertoires were generated with immunoSEQ multiplex PCR, while TCRdb's copy carries only in-frame clones and drops some. This table has 150,000 or so clones, over 75% appearing once. Sequencing was performed on PBMCs or T cells enriched from blood (not recorded which). The clonotype comes from a woman in her forties or fifties who had recovered from COVID-19.

DNA of the CDR3: TGTGCCAGTAGTATGGGACTAGGTGAGCAGTTCTTC. Protein product: CASSMGLGEQFF. The chain uses TRBV19 and TRBJ2-1, with 8 bases fitting TRBD2. This CDR3 has 12 residues. The V gene's germline CDR1 is LNHDA and CDR2 SQIVND (reference sequence). J lost 9 bases, V lost 3 bases, and 1 base had no gene match.